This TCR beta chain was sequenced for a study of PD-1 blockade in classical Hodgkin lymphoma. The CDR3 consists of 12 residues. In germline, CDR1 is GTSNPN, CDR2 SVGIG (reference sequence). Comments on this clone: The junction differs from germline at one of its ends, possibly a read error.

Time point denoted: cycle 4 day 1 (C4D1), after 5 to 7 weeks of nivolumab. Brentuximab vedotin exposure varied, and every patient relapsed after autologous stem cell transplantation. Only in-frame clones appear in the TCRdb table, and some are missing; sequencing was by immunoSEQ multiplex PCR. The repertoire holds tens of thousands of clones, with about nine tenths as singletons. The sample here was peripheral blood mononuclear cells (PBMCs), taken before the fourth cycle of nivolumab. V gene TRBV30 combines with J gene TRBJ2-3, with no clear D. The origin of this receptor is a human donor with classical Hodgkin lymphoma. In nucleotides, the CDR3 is TGTGCCTGGAGGGACCGCACGGATACGCAGTATTTT. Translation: CAWRDRTDTQYF.